The TCR beta chain under discussion was sequenced for a study of cytomegalovirus exposure and HLA in healthy donors (dated by TCRdb to about 2017). Background on the whole study: An earlier analysis of about 560 of the donors reported approximately 300 Gb of sequence data and around 120 million unique TCR beta sequences obtained from some 200 million T cells. Every repertoire in the discovery cohort had been generated on one and the same sequencing platform. Typing coverage varied by locus: 629-630 donors for A, B, C, DRB1 and DQB1; roughly 510 for DQA1; about 590 for DPA1; 400 to 480 for DPB1. An earlier analysis of nearly 600 of the donors applied high-throughput TCR beta sequencing to assess whether each TCR beta V gene segment acted as functional or pseudogenic. Five DR-DQ haplotypes were handled as single units for association and clustering because linkage in the cohort was strong. Genome-wide SNP genotypes for about 60% of the roughly 670 donors were used in a later genetic analysis, which treated that subset as a discovery cohort. The T cell repertoires of under 750 subjects were profiled by immunosequencing and related to cytomegalovirus serostatus. Donor age, sex, ethnicity and CMV serostatus were compiled together with the repertoire data. High-throughput TCR immunosequencing, statistical association of individual TCRs with disease status, and machine learning were combined to predict cytomegalovirus infection status. To study patterns of TCR occurrence, a later analysis re-analyzed previously published TCR beta repertoires from 666 donors and added high-resolution HLA genotyping. Across about 370 genotyped donors of the cohort, an average of about 250,000 unique TCR beta nucleotide sequences per donor were sequenced, and approximately 17% of those sequences were non-productive. The study aimed to test whether signatures of past pathogen exposure could be identified by cataloging public T cell receptors. Both class I and class II loci were covered by HLA typing, at four-digit resolution. Approximately 300 gigabases of sequencing data and roughly 81 million unique TCR sequences made up an early release that covered nearly 650 HLA-typed donors. Rather than drawing on any new phenotypic data, the later analysis identified candidate immune exposures from TCR beta sequences and the way those sequences occurred across donors. Of the roughly 400 genotyped donors, roughly 76% were placed in the genetic ancestry cluster associated with self-reported Caucasian donors. A separate validation cohort of over a hundred different subjects was used in addition to the roughly 670-subject first cohort. Overall study outcomes, separate from this receptor: The only immune exposure information available for the cohort was CMV serostatus. Correlated functional status among segregating V segments might reflect linkage disequilibrium, but an unknown experimental factor could not be ruled out. Because some donors lacked HLA typing at each locus, the association tests relied only on the typed subset. Because counts were too low, some 17 rarely observed V segments, including chromosome 9 orphons, were excluded from the earlier analysis of about 500 of the donors. The cohort was sequenced for TCR beta chains only, and without alpha or paired-chain data the features that could be detected were limited. A later analysis reported that several top co-occurrence clusters appeared linked to parvovirus B19, influenza, CMV and Epstein-Barr virus. An earlier analysis of around 540 of the donors showed that most TCR beta V segments appeared in productive rearrangements either about 87% or about 30% of the time, which broadly matched IMGT annotations. The study gave a list of 150 to 200 TCR beta chains associated with cytomegalovirus. While some public TCRs were present in many individuals, most TCR sequences turned up only very rarely across donors. According to a later analysis, TCR association rates differed among HLA loci, with DRB1 alleles showing the most associated TCRs and HLA-C alleles showing the fewest. A further reported finding was that TCR beta sequences accurately predicted the HLA-A and HLA-B alleles for most subjects in the first cohort. The presence/absence analyses assumed that sequencing depth was roughly uniform across donors, and that assumption may not be true. It was suggested by the authors that the approach could potentially be generalized to other disease states and immunological phenotypes. In a later analysis, some 18,000 TCR beta sequences were associated with specific HLA alleles at a false discovery rate of 0.05. The sequencing pipeline was judged likely to have produced a cluster of highly shared sequence variants as a technical artifact. Compared with equally common non-associated chains, HLA-associated TCR beta chains in a later analysis were more clonally expanded and had lower generation probabilities. In both the original and validation cohorts, the classifier was reported to diagnose cytomegalovirus status with high specificity and sensitivity. A later genetic analysis reported fewer N-insertions in productive TCRs among donors in an Asian-associated ancestry cluster than the roughly 690-donor mean. An association between a missense DCLRE1C variant and V-gene and J-gene trimming of TCR beta chains was found in a later genetic analysis and replicated in an independent cohort. In a later analysis, most CMV-associated TCR beta chains were found to appear HLA-restricted, with HLA associations seemingly driven largely by CMV exposure. In vitro tests confirmed that a few of the cytomegalovirus-associated TCR beta chains recognize cytomegalovirus antigens. When HLA alleles, especially DR and DQ, strongly co-occurred, attributing TCR associations to individual alleles was difficult.

The library relied on the immunoSEQ multiplex PCR assay. The multiplex PCR relied on a mix of 60 forward primers for TCR Vbeta segments and 13 reverse primers for TCR Jbeta segments. The CDR3 region of rearranged TCR beta genes was amplified from genomic DNA by a multiplex PCR assay. On the Illumina HiSeq System, the amplified TCR beta libraries were sequenced as 87-base-pair reads. Under the source paper's analysis protocol: In a later analysis, roughly 80 million unique TCR beta chains were counted across the approximately 640 repertoires, and approximately 11 million of these chains were shared by at least two donors. Raw reads were error-corrected and collapsed into unique sequences with a nearest-neighbor algorithm that merged closely related sequences to remove PCR and sequencing errors. Alignment of CDR3 sequences to IMGT reference sequences was used to assign V, D and J gene segments. Each retained sequence needed at least a six-nucleotide match to both a V gene segment and a J gene segment. Rearrangements were called productive when the CDR3 lacked stop codons and stayed in frame with V and J; all others were non-productive. CDR3 was defined by IMGT convention, running from the second conserved V-encoded cysteine to the conserved J-encoded phenylalanine. Sequences without an unambiguous match to a single V gene segment were excluded from the earlier analysis of approximately 560 of the donors. In an earlier analysis of approximately 590 of the donors, a V segment was called functional when productive rearrangements were above 56.7%, and segregating when the standard deviation between donors exceeded 5%. A statistical classification framework was built to diagnose cytomegalovirus status from the catalog of TCR beta chain sequences. A later analysis assigned V and J genes by comparing TCR nucleotide sequences with IMGT/GENE-DB human TR gene sequences. A later analysis assigned CDR3 sequences and most-parsimonious VDJ recombination scenarios with the TCRdist pipeline. A later analysis defined each TCR beta chain by its CDR3 amino acid sequence plus V-gene family, and excluded reads lacking a unique V-gene family. A later analysis removed over 500 highly shared, low-generation-probability nucleotide sequences to deal with suspected cross-contamination and a sequencing artifact. In a later analysis, a clonal expansion index was calculated for each public chain from normalized within-repertoire ranks of inferred template counts. In a later analysis, generation probabilities were computed using a VDJ recombination model fitted to out-of-frame rearrangements, and the results were checked against IGoR. Hypergeometric tests were used in a later analysis to score TCR-TCR, TCR-HLA and TCR-CMV co-occurrence, with a repertoire-size bias correction applied to the TCR pairs. To estimate false discovery rates, a later analysis permuted the HLA or CMV assignments 20 times. A later analysis grouped co-occurring TCRs with DBSCAN, adding TCRdist sequence similarity when clustering within HLA-allele-positive subsets. Repertoires with fewer than 30,000 or more than 120,000 public chains were left out of co-occurrence clustering, as were about 5 repertoires with anomalous nucleotide sharing. Drawn from immuneACCESS, this table holds only the in-frame rearrangements with V and J called that TCRdb kept. Clones are partly lost; checked studies trace under half to an unresolved V gene and leave the rest unexplained. D and trimming come from the DNA, and the V and J calls and clone size come from that table. The sample includes more than 110,000 clones, with around 78% observed a single time. The top ten constitute about 2.5% of the sample.

Concerning this clone: The antigen it binds to is not known. Base qualities are not provided; no much larger clone lies one nucleotide away.

The cohort consisted of 670 or so healthy bone marrow donors. At the time of sampling, every cohort member was nominally healthy, though immune exposures that went unrecorded were likely present. The donor tested CMV seronegative, placing the donor among the roughly 340 seronegative members of the cohort. Each donor provided a peripheral blood sample, and peripheral blood mononuclear cells were used for TCR beta sequencing. The Qiagen DNeasy Blood Extraction Kit was used to extract genomic DNA from the blood cell samples. Input material: PBMCs. This TCR came from a male donor in good health and CMV-seronegative.

The encoded CDR3 is CASSRRTSGRIPNTGELFF. The DNA is TGTGCCAGCTCGAGACGGACTAGCGGGCGCATACCGAACACCGGGGAGCTGTTTTTT. Recombination linked TRBV18 to TRBJ2-2; TRBD2 matches 11 bases in the middle. The cysteine opens and the phenylalanine closes a CDR3 of 19 amino acids. The kept DNA is CDR3 alone, 57 bases in frame from the first base. Trimming accounts for 6 bases at V and 0 bases at J, while the number of junction bases matched to no gene is 12. As encoded in the germline V gene, CDR1 is KGHSH while CDR2 is LQKENI.